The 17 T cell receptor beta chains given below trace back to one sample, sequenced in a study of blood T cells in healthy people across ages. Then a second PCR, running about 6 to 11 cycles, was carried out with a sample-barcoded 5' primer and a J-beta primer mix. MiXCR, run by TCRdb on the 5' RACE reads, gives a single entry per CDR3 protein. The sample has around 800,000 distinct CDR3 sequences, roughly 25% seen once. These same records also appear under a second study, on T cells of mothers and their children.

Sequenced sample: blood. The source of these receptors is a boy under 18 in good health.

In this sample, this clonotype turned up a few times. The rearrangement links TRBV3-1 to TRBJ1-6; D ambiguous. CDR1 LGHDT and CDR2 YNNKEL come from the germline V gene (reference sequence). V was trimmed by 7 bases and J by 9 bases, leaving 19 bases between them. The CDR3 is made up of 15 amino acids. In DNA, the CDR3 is TGTGCCAGCACTACAGATACGGGATGGGGTTCACCCCTCCACTTT. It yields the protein CASTTDTGWGSPLHF.

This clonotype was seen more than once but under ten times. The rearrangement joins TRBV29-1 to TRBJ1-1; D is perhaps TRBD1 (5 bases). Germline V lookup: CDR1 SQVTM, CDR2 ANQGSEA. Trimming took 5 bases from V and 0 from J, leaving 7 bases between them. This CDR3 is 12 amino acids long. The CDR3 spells CSVTGMNTEAFF. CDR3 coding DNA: TGCAGCGTTACAGGAATGAACACTGAAGCTTTCTTT.

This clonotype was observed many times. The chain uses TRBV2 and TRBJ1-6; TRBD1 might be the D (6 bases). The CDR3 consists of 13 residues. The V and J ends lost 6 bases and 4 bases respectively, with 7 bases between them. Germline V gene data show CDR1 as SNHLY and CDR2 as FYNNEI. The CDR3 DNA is TGTGCCAGCAGGGGACAATATAATTCACCCCTCCACTTT. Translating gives CASRGQYNSPLHF.

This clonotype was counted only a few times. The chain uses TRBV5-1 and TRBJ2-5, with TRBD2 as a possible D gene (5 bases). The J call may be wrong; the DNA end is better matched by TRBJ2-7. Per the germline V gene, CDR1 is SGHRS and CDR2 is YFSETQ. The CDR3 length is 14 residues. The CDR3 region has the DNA TGCGCCAGCAGCTTGGCCTGGACTGGGGACGAGCAGTACTTC. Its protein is CASSLAWTGDEQYF.

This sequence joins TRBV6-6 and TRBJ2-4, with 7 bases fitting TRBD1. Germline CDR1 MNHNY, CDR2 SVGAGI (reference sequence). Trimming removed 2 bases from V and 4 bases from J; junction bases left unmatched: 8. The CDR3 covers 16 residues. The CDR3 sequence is CASSYTSTGQKNIQYF. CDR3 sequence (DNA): TGTGCCAGCAGTTACACGAGTACGGGACAGAAAAACATTCAGTACTTC.

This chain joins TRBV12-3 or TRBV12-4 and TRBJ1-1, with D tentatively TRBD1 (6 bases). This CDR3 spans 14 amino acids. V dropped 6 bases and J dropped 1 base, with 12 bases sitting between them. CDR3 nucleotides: TGTGCCAGCAGCAACAGGGCGGGGAACACTGAAGCTTTCTTT. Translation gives CASSNRAGNTEAFF.

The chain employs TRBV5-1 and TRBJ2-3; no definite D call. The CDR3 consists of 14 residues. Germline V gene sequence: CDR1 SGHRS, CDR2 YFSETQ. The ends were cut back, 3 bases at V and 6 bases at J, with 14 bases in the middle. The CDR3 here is CASSSDPGWDTQYF. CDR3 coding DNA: TGCGCCAGCAGCTCGGATCCCGGGTGGGATACGCAGTATTTT.

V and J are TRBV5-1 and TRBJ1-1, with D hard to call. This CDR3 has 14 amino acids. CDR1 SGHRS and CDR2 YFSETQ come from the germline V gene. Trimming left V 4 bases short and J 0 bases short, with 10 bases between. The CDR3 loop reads CASSGGRLNTEAFF. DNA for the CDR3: TGCGCCAGCAGCGGCGGACGGCTGAACACTGAAGCTTTCTTT.

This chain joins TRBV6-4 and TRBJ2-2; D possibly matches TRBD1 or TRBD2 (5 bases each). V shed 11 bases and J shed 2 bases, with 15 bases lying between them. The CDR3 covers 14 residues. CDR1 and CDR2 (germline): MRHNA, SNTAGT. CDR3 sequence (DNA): TGTGCCTCGGGGCCAGGGACCAACACCGGGGAGCTGTTTTTT. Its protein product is CASGPGTNTGELFF.

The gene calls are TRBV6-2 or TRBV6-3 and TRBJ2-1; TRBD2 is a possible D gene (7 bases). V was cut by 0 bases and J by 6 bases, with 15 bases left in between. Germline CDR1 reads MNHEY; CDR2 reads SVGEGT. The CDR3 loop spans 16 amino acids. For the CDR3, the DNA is TGTGCCAGCAGTTACTCGATCGGGGGGCGCCTCAATGAGCAGTTCTTC. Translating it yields CASSYSIGGRLNEQFF.

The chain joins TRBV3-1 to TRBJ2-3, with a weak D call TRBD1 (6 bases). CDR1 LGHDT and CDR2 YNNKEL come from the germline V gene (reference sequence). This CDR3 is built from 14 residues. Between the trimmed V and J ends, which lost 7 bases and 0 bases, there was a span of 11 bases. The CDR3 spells CASTPTGSTDTQYF. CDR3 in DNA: TGTGCCAGCACCCCGACAGGCAGCACAGATACGCAGTATTTT.

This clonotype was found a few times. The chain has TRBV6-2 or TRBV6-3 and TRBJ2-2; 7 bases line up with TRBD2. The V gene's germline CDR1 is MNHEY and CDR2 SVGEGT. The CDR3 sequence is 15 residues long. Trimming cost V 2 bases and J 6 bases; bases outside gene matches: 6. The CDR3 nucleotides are TGTGCCAGCAGTTACCAGGGAGGGGTGGCCGGGGAGCTGTTTTTT. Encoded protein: CASSYQGGVAGELFF.

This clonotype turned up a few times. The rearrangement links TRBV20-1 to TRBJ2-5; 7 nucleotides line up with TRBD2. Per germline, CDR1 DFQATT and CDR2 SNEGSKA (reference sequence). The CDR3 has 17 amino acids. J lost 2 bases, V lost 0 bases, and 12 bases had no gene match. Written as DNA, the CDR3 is TGCAGTGCTAGAGAAGAGCGGCCGCCGGGACTACAAGAGACCCAGTACTTC. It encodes CSAREERPPGLQETQYF.

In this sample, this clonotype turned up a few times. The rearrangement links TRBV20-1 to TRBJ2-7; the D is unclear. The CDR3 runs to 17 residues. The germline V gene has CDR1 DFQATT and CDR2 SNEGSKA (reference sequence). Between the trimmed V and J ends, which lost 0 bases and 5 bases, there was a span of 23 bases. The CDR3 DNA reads TGCAGTGCTAGAGATCAGATTGGGGAAAGGTCTTTCCACGAGCAGTACTTC. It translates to CSARDQIGERSFHEQYF.

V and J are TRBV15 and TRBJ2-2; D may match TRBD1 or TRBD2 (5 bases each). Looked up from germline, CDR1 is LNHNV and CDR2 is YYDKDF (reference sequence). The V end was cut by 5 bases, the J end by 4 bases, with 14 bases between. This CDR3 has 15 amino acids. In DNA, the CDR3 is TGTGCCACCAGCGCGAGGGGTGCGAGCACCGGGGAGCTGTTTTTT. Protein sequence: CATSARGASTGELFF.

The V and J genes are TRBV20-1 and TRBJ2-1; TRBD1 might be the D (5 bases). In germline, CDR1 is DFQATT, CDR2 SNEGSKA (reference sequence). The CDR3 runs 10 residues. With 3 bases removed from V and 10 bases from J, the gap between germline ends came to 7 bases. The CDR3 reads CSASGAEQFF. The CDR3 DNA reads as TGCAGTGCTAGTGGGGCGGAGCAGTTCTTC.

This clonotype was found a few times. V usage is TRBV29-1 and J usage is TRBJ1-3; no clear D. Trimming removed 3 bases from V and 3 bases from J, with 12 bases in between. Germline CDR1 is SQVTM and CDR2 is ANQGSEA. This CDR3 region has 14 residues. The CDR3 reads CSVEDGLVGNTIYF. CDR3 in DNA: TGCAGCGTTGAGGACGGCTTGGTTGGAAACACCATATATTTT.